This T cell receptor beta chain emerged from a study of T cell clonotyping in hematopoietic cell transplantation. Generated by immunoSEQ multiplex PCR, the TCRdb table keeps only in-frame clones and is missing some. The data hold 16,000 or so clones, with about two thirds observed a single time. This clone was counted only a few times. Germline CDR1 reads SNHLY; CDR2 reads FYNNEI. The CDR3 runs to 12 residues. The J segment lost 2 bases and the V segment lost 11 bases, leaving 6 bases of the junction unmatched. The chain joins TRBV2 to TRBJ2-7; 7 bases map to TRBD1. The TCR comes from a male patient in his 50s who had an allogeneic stem cell transplant from an unrelated donor, so T cells may come from the graft donor. Some clones in this sample may be carry-over from other donors' samples. The sample here was PBMCs, taken 30 days after allogeneic stem cell transplant. CDR3 residues: CAGTGEAYEQYF. The CDR3 nucleotides are TGTGCCGGTACAGGGGAAGCCTACGAGCAGTACTTC.